The rows below give T cell receptor beta chains drawn from one sample of a study of blood T cell repertoires in COVID-19. TCRdb keeps only in-frame clones here, not all; method: immunoSEQ multiplex PCR. The table lists some 250,000 clones, 70% to 80% of them singletons. Sequenced material: peripheral blood. The receptors come from a woman of 80 years or more with acute or convalescent COVID-19. Both conserved end residues are part of each CDR3. Each record gives: D gene, V gene, J gene, clone size, CDR3 DNA, CDR3 protein. D genes are given only for firm matches. Part of the rows lack a size; the others show once, few, many or a class for expanded clones.

NA	TRBV7-2	TRBJ1-5	NA	TGTGCCAGCAGCTTTGACGGGGTGGGGCAGCCCCAGCATTTT	CASSFDGVGQPQHF
NA	TRBV9	TRBJ1-1	NA	TGTGCCAGCAGCGTAGGGCCAGGCTTAGGCACTGAAGCTTTCTTT	CASSVGPGLGTEAFF
NA	TRBV6-4	TRBJ1-1	few	TGTGCCAGCAGTGACTTGTCCCAGAACACTGAAGCTTTCTTT	CASSDLSQNTEAFF
NA	TRBV6-5	TRBJ1-3	few	TGTGCCAGCAGTACCGACGGGAACTCTGGAAACACCATATATTTT	CASSTDGNSGNTIYF
TRBD2	TRBV9	TRBJ2-1	few	TGTGCCAGCAGCGTTTACGGGACTAGCGGGACCTACAATGAGCAGTTCTTC	CASSVYGTSGTYNEQFF
TRBD2	TRBV5-1	TRBJ2-5	NA	TGCGCCAGCAGCTTGGAACTAGCGGGAGGAGAGACCCAGTACTTC	CASSLELAGGETQYF
NA	TRBV5-1	TRBJ1-4	NA	TGCGCCAGCAGCTTAAATGGGGGCGGGAGAAATGAAAAACTGTTTTTT	CASSLNGGGRNEKLFF
TRBD2	TRBV6-6	TRBJ2-4	few	TGTGCCAGCAGTCTCGGACTAGCGGGAGTTCGGGCCAAAAACATTCAGTACTTC	CASSLGLAGVRAKNIQYF
NA	TRBV10-2	TRBJ1-1	NA	TGCGCCAGCAGGGGCGGGGGACTTGGTGACACTGAAGCTTTCTTT	CASRGGGLGDTEAFF
NA	TRBV5-4	TRBJ2-5	NA	TGTGCCAGCAGCTTGTATGGCGGAGAGACCCAGTACTTC	CASSLYGGETQYF
NA	TRBV3-1/TRBV3-2	TRBJ2-6	NA	TGTGCCAGCAGCCAATGGGGGGCTGGGGCCAACGTCCTGACTTTC	CASSQWGAGANVLTF
TRBD1	TRBV19	TRBJ1-2	once	TGTGCCAGTAGTAAGGACAGGGTACAATATGGCTACACCTTC	CASSKDRVQYGYTF
TRBD1	TRBV7-7	TRBJ2-1	NA	TGTGCCAGCAGCCCTGGGACAGGGTGGGACAATGAGCAGTTCTTC	CASSPGTGWDNEQFF
NA	TRBV23-1	TRBJ2-3	NA	TGCGCCAGCAGTCAATCTCCGCGTAGCACAGATACGCAGTATTTT	CASSQSPRSTDTQYF
TRBD2	TRBV11-2	TRBJ2-5	NA	TGTGCCAGCAGCTTAGTCGGCCTTAGCGGGAACCAAGAGACCCAGTACTTC	CASSLVGLSGNQETQYF
TRBD1	TRBV7-2	TRBJ2-7	once	TGTGCCAGCAGCCCGAGACAGGGGAGCGGCGAGCAGTACTTC	CASSPRQGSGEQYF
NA	TRBV10-3	TRBJ2-2	NA	TGTGCCATCAGGGACAGTGAGACTACCGGGGAGCTGTTTTTT	CAIRDSETTGELFF
NA	TRBV6-5	TRBJ1-1	NA	TGTGCCAGCAGTTACTCGGTTACAAGGAACACTGAAGCTTTCTTT	CASSYSVTRNTEAFF
TRBD1	TRBV3-1/TRBV3-2	TRBJ2-2	NA	TGTGCCAGCAGCGCCCGACAGGGTCCCGGGGAGCTGTTTTTT	CASSARQGPGELFF
TRBD1	TRBV6-5	TRBJ1-2	NA	TGTGCCAGCATGTCCGGGACAGGGGATGGCTACACCTTC	CASMSGTGDGYTF
NA	TRBV11-1	TRBJ1-3	few	TGTGCCAGCAGCTTAGGTGACAGCTCTGGAAACACCATATATTTT	CASSLGDSSGNTIYF
TRBD1	TRBV2	TRBJ1-1	NA	TGTGCCAGCGCTAACAGGGGGGGCACTGAAGCTTTCTTT	CASANRGGTEAFF
TRBD2	TRBV5-1	TRBJ2-3	NA	TGCGCCAGCAGGGCGTCTAGCGGGCCCACAGATACGCAGTATTTT	CASRASSGPTDTQYF
NA	TRBV7-9	TRBJ1-6	NA	TGTGCCAGCAGCTTAGAGACACAGGGAAATTCACCCCTCCACTTT	CASSLETQGNSPLHF
TRBD2	TRBV19	TRBJ2-2	NA	TGTGCCAGTCTTAGCGGGAGGGCCCCCACCGGGGAGCTGTTTTTT	CASLSGRAPTGELFF
TRBD2	TRBV2	TRBJ2-3	NA	TGTGCCAGCAGTTTAGCGGGAGTCACAGATACGCAGTATTTT	CASSLAGVTDTQYF
NA	TRBV15	TRBJ2-1	NA	TGTGCCACCAGCAGAGCAGATATCAGGGAGCAGTTCTTC	CATSRADIREQFF
TRBD1	TRBV14	TRBJ1-2	NA	TGTGCCAGCAGCCTCCTCGGACAGGGGAGGATGTCTCCTTATGGCTACACCTTC	CASSLLGQGRMSPYGYTF
NA	TRBV7-8	TRBJ2-2	NA	TGTGCCAGCAGCTTATATGGACTTATGAACACCGGGGAGCTGTTTTTT	CASSLYGLMNTGELFF
TRBD1	TRBV3-1/TRBV3-2	TRBJ1-1	NA	TGTGCCAGCAGCCACGAAGACAGGGGCACTGAAGCTTTCTTT	CASSHEDRGTEAFF
NA	TRBV5-1	TRBJ1-3	NA	TGCGCCAGCAGCTTGGCCCCCCAGGGTCCTAGGTCTTCTGGAAACACCATATATTTT	CASSLAPQGPRSSGNTIYF
NA	TRBV2	TRBJ1-1	NA	TGTGCCAGCAGATTGAACAGGGAGGGTAACACTGAAGCTTTCTTT	CASRLNREGNTEAFF
TRBD1	TRBV6-5	TRBJ1-3	NA	TGTGCCAGCACGGACAGGGCTGGAAACACCATATATTTT	CASTDRAGNTIYF
NA	TRBV10-3	TRBJ1-1	NA	TGTGCCATCGCGCTGGGCTTGAAAACTGAAGCTTTCTTT	CAIALGLKTEAFF
NA	TRBV5-1	TRBJ1-1	NA	TGCGCCAGCAGCTTCGGGTCGGGGAACACTGAAGCTTTCTTT	CASSFGSGNTEAFF
TRBD1	TRBV18	TRBJ2-6	NA	TGTGCCAGCTCACCGGTGACAGGGAAGACTGGGGCCAACGTCCTGACTTTC	CASSPVTGKTGANVLTF
NA	TRBV19	TRBJ1-1	NA	TGTGCCAGTCACAGGGACCAGATGAACACTGAAGCTTTCTTT	CASHRDQMNTEAFF
NA	TRBV9	TRBJ2-2	NA	TGTGCCAGCAGTCCCCAGGTTTTTCCGGCTTTAGGGGAGCTGTTTTTT	CASSPQVFPALGELFF
NA	TRBV4-3	TRBJ2-7	once	TGCGCCAGCAGCCACCAGACCGGGAACGAGCAGTACTTC	CASSHQTGNEQYF
NA	TRBV18	TRBJ2-7	NA	TGTGCCAGCTCACGAGACGGAGGTTTCTCCTACGAGCAGTACTTC	CASSRDGGFSYEQYF
TRBD2	TRBV9	TRBJ2-7	NA	TGTGCCAGCGGTTCAAGCGGGAGGGAGTACGAGCAGTACTTC	CASGSSGREYEQYF
NA	TRBV5-1	TRBJ2-3	NA	TGCGCCAGCAGCTTGGTGGGGGGGCGGACCACAGATACGCAGTATTTT	CASSLVGGRTTDTQYF
TRBD1	TRBV7-2	TRBJ1-1	NA	TGTGCCAGCGGCACGACAGGGGGAACAAACAAGCCGGCTTTCTTT	CASGTTGGTNKPAFF
NA	TRBV11-2	TRBJ2-5	NA	TGTGCCAGCACCTCTGCGGAGGCCCAGGACTTC	CASTSAEAQDF
NA	TRBV5-1	TRBJ1-3	NA	TGCGCCAGCAGCTTGGTCAGGGCGCCGGGAAACACCATATATTTT	CASSLVRAPGNTIYF
TRBD1	TRBV7-9	TRBJ1-2	NA	TGTGCCAGCAGCTTAGTACGACAGGGTTACGGCTACACCTTC	CASSLVRQGYGYTF
TRBD2	TRBV3-1/TRBV3-2	TRBJ2-1	NA	TGTGCCAGCAGCTTAGCGGGATACTCCTACAATGAGCAGTTCTTC	CASSLAGYSYNEQFF
TRBD1	TRBV5-1	TRBJ2-5	NA	TGCGCCAGCAGCGCAGGGGGCTACGGGGAGACCCAGTACTTC	CASSAGGYGETQYF
NA	TRBV7-9	TRBJ1-2	NA	TGTGCCAGCAGCCCAACGACTCGTGGCTACACCTTC	CASSPTTRGYTF
NA	TRBV30	TRBJ2-7	once	TGTGCCTGGATTGGTGGTCGGGGGAAGGCCGACGAGCAGTACTTC	CAWIGGRGKADEQYF
NA	TRBV5-6	TRBJ2-4	NA	TGTGCCAGCAGCTTCGGGAACATTCAGTACTTC	CASSFGNIQYF
NA	TRBV5-4	TRBJ1-1	NA	TGTGCCAGCAGCCCAGGGGTATTGAACACTGAAGCTTTCTTT	CASSPGVLNTEAFF
NA	TRBV19	TRBJ2-1	NA	TGTGCCAGTAGACGGACAGGGAGGGACAATGAGCAGTTCTTC	CASRRTGRDNEQFF